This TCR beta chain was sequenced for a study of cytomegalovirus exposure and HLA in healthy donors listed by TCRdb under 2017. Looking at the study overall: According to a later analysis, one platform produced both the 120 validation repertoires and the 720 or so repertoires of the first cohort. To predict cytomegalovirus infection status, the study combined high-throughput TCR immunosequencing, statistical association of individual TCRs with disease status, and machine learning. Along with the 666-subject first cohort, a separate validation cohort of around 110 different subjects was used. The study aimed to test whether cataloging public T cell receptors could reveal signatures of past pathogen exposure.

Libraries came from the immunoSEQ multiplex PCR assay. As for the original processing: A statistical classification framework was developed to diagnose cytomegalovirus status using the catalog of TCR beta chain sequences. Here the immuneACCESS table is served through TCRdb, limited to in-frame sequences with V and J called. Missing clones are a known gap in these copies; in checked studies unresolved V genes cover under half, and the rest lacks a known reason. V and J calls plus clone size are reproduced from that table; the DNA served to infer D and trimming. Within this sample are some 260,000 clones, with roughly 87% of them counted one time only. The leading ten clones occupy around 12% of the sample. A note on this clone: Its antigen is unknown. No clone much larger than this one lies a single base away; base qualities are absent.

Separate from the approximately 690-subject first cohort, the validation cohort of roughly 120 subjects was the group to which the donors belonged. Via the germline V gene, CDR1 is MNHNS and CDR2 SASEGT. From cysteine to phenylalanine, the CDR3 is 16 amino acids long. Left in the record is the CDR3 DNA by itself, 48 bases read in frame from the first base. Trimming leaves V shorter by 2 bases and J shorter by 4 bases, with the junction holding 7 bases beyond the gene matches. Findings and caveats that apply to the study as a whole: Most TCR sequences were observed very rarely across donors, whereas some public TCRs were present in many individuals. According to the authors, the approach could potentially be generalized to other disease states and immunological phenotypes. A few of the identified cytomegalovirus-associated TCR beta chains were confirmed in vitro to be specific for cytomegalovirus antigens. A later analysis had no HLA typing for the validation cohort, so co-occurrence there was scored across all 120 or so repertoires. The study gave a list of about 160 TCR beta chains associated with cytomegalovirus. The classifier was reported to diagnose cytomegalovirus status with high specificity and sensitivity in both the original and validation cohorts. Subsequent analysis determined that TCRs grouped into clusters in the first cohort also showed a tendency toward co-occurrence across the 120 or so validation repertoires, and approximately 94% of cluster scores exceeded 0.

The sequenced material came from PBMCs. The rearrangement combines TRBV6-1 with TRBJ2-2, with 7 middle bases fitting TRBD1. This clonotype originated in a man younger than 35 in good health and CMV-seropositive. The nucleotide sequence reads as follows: TGTGCCAGCAGTGAACTAATGGGACAGCCCACCGGGGAGCTGTTTTTT. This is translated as CASSELMGQPTGELFF.